The source of this T cell receptor beta chain is a study of T cells after somatic rescue of genetic block. The table came from immunoSEQ multiplex PCR; TCRdb's copy has only in-frame clones and leaves some out. The sample comprises 55,000 or so clones, 90% to 97% of which are singletons, and roughly 0.074% rests with the top ten. This CDR3 has 15 amino acids. This chain links TRBV21-1 with TRBJ2-5; the table's D call TRBD2 went unverified against the DNA. TRBV21-1 constitutes a pseudogene. This TCR came from a child younger than two. The sample was peripheral blood mononuclear cells (PBMCs). CDR3 DNA: TGTGCCAGCAGCAAAGGACGGGGAGCGAGGGAGACCCAGTACTTC. Residues: CASSKGRGARETQYF.